This TCR beta chain was observed in a study of T cells after yellow fever vaccination. Study details: Those fractions that held only low numbers of cells were prepared using the SMART-Seq v4 Ultra Low Input RNA kit.

TCRdb re-called the 5' RACE reads with MiXCR, one entry per CDR3 protein. This table has a few hundred thousand distinct CDR3 sequences, roughly 4% appearing once. This CDR3 contains 14 residues. J was trimmed by 4 bases and V by 6 bases; bases with no gene match: 7. General study findings and limits: Primary-vaccination clones mostly resurfaced post-booster (nearly 97% CD4, around 88% CD8). Abundant clonotypes from the bulk population could contaminate FACS-sorted repertoires.

This clonotype was observed many times. The antigen is not known. This TCR came from a man between 18 and 29 years old who received the YFV17D yellow fever vaccine. The material was PBMCs, obtained 5 days after the yellow fever booster vaccination. The gene calls are TRBV12-3 or TRBV12-4 and TRBJ1-1; 8 nucleotides line up with TRBD1. Here the CDR3 reads CASSPNRGSTEAFF. As DNA, the CDR3 is TGTGCCAGCAGCCCTAACAGGGGGTCCACTGAAGCTTTCTTT.